A single sample is the source of the 12 T cell receptor beta chains below, sequenced in a study of cytomegalovirus exposure and HLA in healthy donors (dated by TCRdb to the late 2010s). The method was the immunoSEQ multiplex PCR assay. For the multiplex PCR, a mixture combining 60 forward primers for TCR Vbeta segments and 13 reverse primers for TCR Jbeta segments was used. Here the immuneACCESS table is served through TCRdb, limited to in-frame sequences with V and J called. Missing clones are a known gap in these copies; in checked studies unresolved V genes cover under half, and the rest lacks a known reason. Within this sample are under 55,000 clones, with 73% of them counted one time only. The ten largest clones add up to approximately 2.7% of the sample. Sequenced input: PBMCs. The source of these receptors is a man younger than 30 in good health and CMV-seronegative.

The table lists this clone with a count of one. The chain carries TRBV4-3 and TRBJ1-3; no clear D gene. The V end lost 4 bases, the J end lost 2 bases, and 12 bases lay between the germline ends. This CDR3 has 15 residues. Germline lookup yields CDR1 LGHNA and CDR2 YSLEER. The CDR3 sequence is CASSLNAEPGNTIYF. CDR3 bases: TGCGCCAGCAGCCTTAACGCGGAGCCTGGAAACACCATATATTTT.

This chain links TRBV4-1 with TRBJ1-5; no clear D gene. The V end lost 0 bases, the J end lost 0 bases, and 9 bases lay between the germline ends. This CDR3 contains 16 residues. Germline V CDR1 and CDR2: MGHRA, YSYEKL. CDR3 nucleotides: TGCGCCAGCAGCCAAGAGGCAGTTTATAGCAATCAGCCCCAGCATTTT. This encodes CASSQEAVYSNQPQHF.

DNA for the CDR3: TGCGCCAGCAGCTGGGGTAGGACAGGGGTCTACGAGCAGTACTTC. Protein product: CASSWGRTGVYEQYF. The chain couples TRBV5-1 to TRBJ2-7, with 9 bases lining up with TRBD1. This CDR3 spans 15 amino acids. Germline CDR1 reads SGHRS; CDR2 reads YFSETQ. The junction had 7 bases not matched to a gene; V was cut back by 3 bases and J by 3 bases.

The chain carries TRBV5-1 and TRBJ2-1; D call uncertain. CDR1 is SGHRS and CDR2 is YFSETQ in the germline V gene. The CDR3 is 15 amino acids. V lost 4 bases, J lost 7 bases, and 18 bases lay in between. CDR3 in amino acids: CASSPPLVVRNEQFF. CDR3 DNA: TGCGCCAGCAGCCCTCCTCTGGTCGTGAGGAATGAGCAGTTCTTC.

The rearrangement uses TRBV2 and TRBJ1-1, with D perhaps TRBD1 (5 bases). The CDR3 length is 13 residues. Per germline, CDR1 SNHLY and CDR2 FYNNEI. Trimming took off 0 bases at V and 5 bases at J, with 7 bases between the two ends. DNA for the CDR3: TGTGCCAGCAGTGAAGCTCGGGGGACTGAAGCTTTCTTT. Its translation: CASSEARGTEAFF. Based on the CDR3 plus reference TRBV2 and TRBJ1-1, the full variable domain is EPEVTQTPSHQVTQMGQEVILRCVPISNHLYFYWYRQILGQKVEFLVSFYNNEISEKSEIFDDQFSVERPDGSNFTLKIRSTKLEDSAMYFCASSEARGTEAFFGQGTRLTVV.

The chain links TRBV18 to TRBJ1-2; 7 nucleotides line up with TRBD1. Germline CDR1 and CDR2: KGHSH and LQKENI. The J segment lost 3 bases and the V segment lost 3 bases, leaving 7 bases of the junction unmatched. This CDR3 is built from 15 residues. This chain's CDR3 is CASSPNRDSDYGYTF. CDR3 sequence (DNA): TGTGCCAGCTCACCTAACCGGGACAGTGACTATGGCTACACCTTC.

This rearrangement joins TRBV25-1 to TRBJ1-6, with 12 bases matching TRBD1. J gave up 10 bases and V 3 bases, and 7 bases lay outside the gene matches. The length of the CDR3 is 16 residues. Germline V gene data show CDR1 as MGHDK and CDR2 as SYGVNS. DNA of the CDR3: TGTGCCAGCAGTGATACCGGGACAGGGGGCAGATCACCCCTCCACTTT. Translating it yields CASSDTGTGGRSPLHF.

The V call is TRBV7-6, the J call TRBJ2-1; D ambiguous. The CDR3 runs 14 residues. The germline CDR1 and CDR2 sequences are SGHVS and FNYEAQ. The V and J ends lost 1 base and 10 bases respectively, with 14 bases between them. The CDR3 protein is CASSLDSQAGEQFF. The CDR3 bases are TGTGCCAGCAGCTTAGACTCTCAGGCTGGGGAGCAGTTCTTC.

The chain couples TRBV9 to TRBJ2-1; 7 nucleotides agree with TRBD1. Germline lookup yields CDR1 SGDLS and CDR2 YYNGEE. This CDR3 is built from 15 residues. Unmatched junction bases numbered 8, after V lost 4 bases and J lost 4 bases. For the CDR3, the DNA is TGTGCCAGCAGCCCCCGGCCGGGACAGTACAATGAGCAGTTCTTC. This codes for CASSPRPGQYNEQFF.

V and J are TRBV4-3 and TRBJ2-5; D remains unclear. The germline CDR1 and CDR2 sequences are LGHNA and YSLEER. V lost 0 bases and J lost 4, with 9 bases in between. The CDR3 consists of 14 residues. This chain's CDR3 is CASSQDVAVETQYF. The CDR3 region has the DNA TGCGCCAGCAGCCAAGATGTGGCCGTAGAGACCCAGTACTTC.

J is TRBJ1-1 and V is TRBV4-3; no reliable D call. The germline gives CDR1 LGHNA, CDR2 YSLEER. V lost 1 base, J lost 5 bases, and 17 bases lay in between. This CDR3 is built from 16 residues. The CDR3 loop is CASSQAGGPGGTEAFF. DNA of the CDR3: TGCGCCAGCAGCCAAGCAGGAGGCCCGGGAGGGACTGAAGCTTTCTTT.

This clone appeared a few times. V is TRBV28 and J is TRBJ2-3, with no clear D. The germline gives CDR1 MDHEN, CDR2 SYDVKM. V was clipped by 7 bases and J by 0 bases, with 5 bases between them. The CDR3 consists of 12 residues. CDR3 amino acids: CASKQSTDTQYF. The CDR3, as DNA: TGTGCCAGCAAACAGAGCACAGATACGCAGTATTTT.